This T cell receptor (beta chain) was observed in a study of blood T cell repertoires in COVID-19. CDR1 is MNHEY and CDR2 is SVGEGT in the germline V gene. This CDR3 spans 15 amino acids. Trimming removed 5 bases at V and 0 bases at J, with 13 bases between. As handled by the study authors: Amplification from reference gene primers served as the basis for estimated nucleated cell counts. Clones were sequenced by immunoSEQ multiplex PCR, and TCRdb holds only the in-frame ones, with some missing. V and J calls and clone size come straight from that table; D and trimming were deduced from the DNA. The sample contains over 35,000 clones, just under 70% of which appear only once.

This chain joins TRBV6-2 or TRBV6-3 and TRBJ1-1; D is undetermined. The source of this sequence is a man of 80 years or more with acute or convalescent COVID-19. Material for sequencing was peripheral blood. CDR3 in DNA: TGTGCCAGCAGTCGCCTTGGAGGGATGAACACTGAAGCTTTCTTT. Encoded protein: CASSRLGGMNTEAFF.